This entry lists 18 T cell receptor beta chains sequenced from one sample in a study of cytomegalovirus exposure and HLA in healthy donors. A multiplex PCR was run with 60 Vbeta primers and 13 Jbeta primers. Generated by immunoSEQ multiplex PCR, the TCRdb table keeps only in-frame clones and is missing some. The table shows under 150,000 clones, with over 60% occurring only once. The sequenced sample consisted of PBMCs. These receptors were taken from a human donor in good health.

The V call is TRBV5-1, the J call TRBJ2-7; D may be TRBD2 (5 bases). V lost 6 bases, J lost 3 bases, and 13 bases lay in between. From germline, CDR1 is SGHRS and CDR2 YFSETQ. CDR3 length equals 13 residues. CDR3 in DNA: TGCGCCAGCACCAAGGCGGGCAGCTACGAGCAGTACTTC. Amino acids: CASTKAGSYEQYF.

This clone appeared a few times. V usage is TRBV7-2 and J usage is TRBJ2-7; TRBD1 matches at 7 bases. CDR1 is SGHTA and CDR2 is FQGNSA in the germline V gene. J was trimmed by 3 bases and V by 4 bases; bases with no gene match: 3. This CDR3 spans 13 amino acids. The CDR3 protein is CASSWGQIYEQYF. CDR3 coding DNA: TGTGCCAGCAGCTGGGGACAGATCTACGAGCAGTACTTC. Complete variable domain (other parts from reference TRBV7-2 and TRBJ2-7): GAGVSQSPSNKVTEKGKDVELRCDPISGHTALYWYRQSLGQGLEFLIYFQGNSAPDKSGLPSDRFSAERTGGSVSTLTIQRTQQEDSAVYLCASSWGQIYEQYFGPGTRLTVT.

A remark on this clone: Other nucleotide sequences from this sample produce the same CDR3. The chain links TRBV4-1 to TRBJ2-6; 9 nucleotides agree with TRBD1. The germline V gene encodes CDR1 MGHRA and CDR2 YSYEKL. The junction had 4 bases not matched to a gene; V was cut back by 2 bases and J by 8 bases. This CDR3 has 15 amino acids. In nucleotides, the CDR3 is TGCGCCAGCAGCCAATCCGGGACAGGGTCCAACGTCCTGACTTTC. Translated, it gives CASSQSGTGSNVLTF.

The rearrangement joins TRBV4-3 to TRBJ1-5; D gene unclear. From germline, CDR1 is LGHNA and CDR2 YSLEER. There are 15 residues in the CDR3. Trimming removed 0 bases from V and 0 bases from J, with 6 bases in between. Here the CDR3 DNA reads TGCGCCAGCAGCCAAGATGCGGGTAGCAATCAGCCCCAGCATTTT. Amino acid sequence: CASSQDAGSNQPQHF.

Here the CDR3 DNA reads TGTGCCAGCAGTCTGGACAGGGGAACAGATACGCAGTATTTT. Its protein product is CASSLDRGTDTQYF. The chain is built from TRBV27 and TRBJ2-3; 9 nucleotides line up with TRBD1. Germline loops: CDR1 MNHEY, CDR2 SMNVEV (reference sequence). The junction had 3 bases not matched to a gene; V was cut back by 5 bases and J by 3 bases. The CDR3 loop spans 14 amino acids.

This clone was seen once. This chain uses TRBV28 with TRBJ2-7; 7 bases are a match to TRBD1. Germline assignment: CDR1 MDHEN and CDR2 SYDVKM. After removal of 7 bases from V and 5 bases from J, the junction contained 8 bases not matched to a gene. This CDR3 comprises 13 residues. In DNA, the CDR3 is TGTGCCAGCAATCCCGACAGGGAGAACGAGCAGTACTTC. Translating gives CASNPDRENEQYF.

In this sample, this clone turned up once. The chain recombines TRBV18 with TRBJ2-7; possible D gene TRBD1, 6 bases. CDR3 size: 13 residues. The germline CDR1 and CDR2 sequences are KGHSH and LQKENI. V dropped 4 bases and J dropped 3 bases, with 10 bases sitting between them. DNA for the CDR3: TGTGCCAGCTCACAGGACAGAATCTACGAGCAGTACTTC. It yields the protein CASSQDRIYEQYF.

V gene TRBV7-2 combines with J gene TRBJ2-2, with TRBD2 matching 9 bases. Germline CDR1 and CDR2: SGHTA and FQGNSA. The junction had 6 bases not matched to a gene; V was cut back by 5 bases and J by 5 bases. The CDR3 consists of 15 residues. For the CDR3, the DNA is TGTGCCAGCAGCCGAGGCACTAGCGGGACCGGGGAGCTGTTTTTT. It is translated as CASSRGTSGTGELFF.

In its sample, this clone was seen a few times. V gene TRBV6-5 combines with J gene TRBJ2-1, with a possible D match to TRBD1 (5 bases). V was clipped by 8 bases and J by 6 bases, with 14 bases between them. This CDR3 has 13 amino acids. In germline, CDR1 is MNHEY, CDR2 SVGAGI. The CDR3 DNA is TGTGCCAGCGCTGGGGCTATCCGCAATGAGCAGTTCTTC. Protein sequence: CASAGAIRNEQFF.

This clone has a handful of counts. The CDR3: CASSPSPTGKWAQYF. CDR3 in DNA: TGTGCCAGCAGCCCCTCCCCGACAGGGAAGTGGGCCCAGTACTTC. The chain carries TRBV6-5 and TRBJ2-5, with 7 bases identical to TRBD1. J lost 9 bases, V lost 6 bases, and 16 bases had no gene match. There are 15 residues in the CDR3. Germline CDR1 and CDR2: MNHEY and SVGAGI.

This clone was detected only a few times. The chain couples TRBV27 to TRBJ2-1; weak D call: TRBD2 (5 bases). Between the trimmed V and J ends, which lost 3 bases and 9 bases, there was a span of 15 bases. This CDR3 has 14 amino acids. Per the germline V gene, CDR1 is MNHEY and CDR2 is SMNVEV (reference sequence). Written as DNA, the CDR3 is TGTGCCAGCAGTTTTTCTCGTCGGGGTGGTGAGCAGTTCTTC. The encoded protein is CASSFSRRGGEQFF.

This sequence joins TRBV7-2 and TRBJ2-7, with D maybe TRBD2 (6 bases). Germline V gives CDR1 SGHTA, CDR2 FQGNSA. V was clipped by 6 bases and J by 3 bases, with 18 bases between them. The CDR3 spans 15 residues. The CDR3 sequence: CASRPDAGSFYEQYF. CDR3 nucleotide sequence: TGTGCCAGCAGACCAGACGCCGGGAGCTTCTACGAGCAGTACTTC.

DNA for the CDR3: TGTGCCAGCAGCTTCCGTAGCGGGGGCCAAGGTTTAGAGACCCAGTACTTC. Amino acids: CASSFRSGGQGLETQYF. The chain joins TRBV7-9 to TRBJ2-5, with 9 bases lining up with TRBD2. Trimming removed 3 bases from V and 4 bases from J; junction bases left unmatched: 12. Germline V gives CDR1 SEHNR, CDR2 FQNEAQ (reference sequence). The length of the CDR3 is 17 residues.

This chain uses TRBV5-1 with TRBJ1-3; 9 bases fit TRBD1. The germline V gene has CDR1 SGHRS and CDR2 YFSETQ. This CDR3 has 16 residues. V shed 0 bases, J shed 0 bases, and the junction held 1 base outside the gene matches. The CDR3 loop reads CASSLGDRDSGNTIYF. CDR3 DNA: TGCGCCAGCAGCTTGGGGGACAGGGACTCTGGAAACACCATATATTTT.

The sample holds a few counts of this clone. This chain links TRBV7-2 with TRBJ1-5, with D perhaps TRBD1 (5 bases). CDR1 and CDR2 from the germline V gene are SGHTA and FQGNSA. CDR3 size: 13 residues. Trimming took 1 base from V and 11 from J, leaving 12 bases between them. CDR3 sequence: CASSLGTGGTQHF. The CDR3 nucleotides are TGTGCCAGCAGCTTAGGTACCGGGGGGACCCAGCATTTT. The whole variable domain, filled in from reference TRBV7-2 and TRBJ1-5, reads GAGVSQSPSNKVTEKGKDVELRCDPISGHTALYWYRQSLGQGLEFLIYFQGNSAPDKSGLPSDRFSAERTGGSVSTLTIQRTQQEDSAVYLCASSLGTGGTQHFGDGTRLSIL.

As for this clone: The germline gene is not matched at one end of the junction; a read error may be the cause. The rearrangement uses TRBV6-4 and TRBJ2-2; 7 bases map to TRBD1. The CDR3 is 16 residues long. Germline CDR1 reads MRHNA; CDR2 reads SNTAGT. This chain's CDR3 is CASSHVTGPNTGELFF. In DNA form, the CDR3 reads TGTGCCAGCAGTCACGTGACAGGGCCGAATACCGGGGAGCTGTTTTTT.

V gene TRBV9 combines with J gene TRBJ1-6; 7 bases line up with TRBD1. V trimming: 0 bases; J trimming: 5 bases; junction bases outside the gene matches: 2. Germline-derived CDR1 and CDR2 are SGDLS and YYNGEE. The CDR3 has 15 amino acids. CDR3 nucleotide sequence: TGTGCCAGCAGCGTAGAGGGACAGCATAATTCACCCCTCCACTTT. Translating it yields CASSVEGQHNSPLHF.

V and J are TRBV19 and TRBJ2-7; 11 bases match TRBD1. This CDR3 contains 18 residues. V lost 2 bases and J lost 3; bases outside the gene matches: 12. CDR1 LNHDA and CDR2 SQIVND come from the germline V gene (reference sequence). The chain's CDR3 is CASSISLLGQGVFYEQYF. The CDR3 DNA is TGTGCCAGTAGTATAAGTCTGTTGGGACAGGGGGTGTTCTACGAGCAGTACTTC.